This section outlines one T cell receptor beta chain sequence together with its context. The antigen is unknown. Noted treatment: 10-day PBMC culture with coronavirus spike peptide pools or control peptides (ViraFEST assay). Via ViraFEST, peptide pools expanded antigen-specific T cells before TCR sequencing. Scientists ran DNA taken from cultured CD4+ T cells through the Oncomine TCR Beta short-read assay for sequencing. Genomic DNA was extracted from cultured CD4+ T cells. TCRdb processed the PCR reads anew with MiXCR; each CDR3 protein has one entry. The sample lists about 11,000 distinct CDR3 sequences; approximately 83% were seen once. This entry is derived from a study of vaccination and CD4 T cells after COVID-19. Study information: Cells were stimulated with overlapping spike peptides from SARS-CoV-2, HCoV-NL63, HCoV-OC43 and HCoV-229E. Findings and limits, study-wide: Spike mono-reactivity was found in 304 of 307 vaccine-specific clones from convalescent patients.

V shed 5 bases, J shed 1 base, and the junction held 15 bases outside the gene matches. Per germline, CDR1 SEHNR and CDR2 FQNEAQ (reference sequence). The CDR3 runs 18 residues. This TCR derives from a human donor who had recovered from COVID-19. The V gene is TRBV7-9, the J gene TRBJ1-1, with 8 positions matching TRBD1. Material for sequencing was CD4+ T cells from blood, cultured in vitro. The CDR3 DNA is TGTGCCAGCAGCCCACGGGACAGGCCTACGATATCGAACACTGAAGCTTTCTTT. Translating it yields CASSPRDRPTISNTEAFF.